The T cell receptor beta chain under discussion was sequenced for a study of blood T cell repertoires in COVID-19. The repertoire was sequenced with immunoSEQ multiplex PCR; TCRdb's copy has only in-frame clones and lacks some. The table lists under 350,000 clones, roughly 89% of them singletons. This CDR3 comprises 14 residues. Trimming removed 5 bases at V and 7 bases at J, with 14 bases between. Germline V lookup: CDR1 PRHDT, CDR2 FYEKMQ (reference sequence). This sequence was found in a man in his forties with acute or convalescent COVID-19. The genes are TRBV13 and TRBJ2-2; D might be TRBD1 (7 bases). The specimen sequenced was peripheral blood. CDR3 DNA: TGTGCCAGCAGCCCCTCAGGGGGGCTCGGGGAGCTGTTTTTT. It is translated as CASSPSGGLGELFF.